This section outlines one T cell receptor beta chain sequence together with its context. Antigen specificity is unknown. PCR employed 60 Vbeta and 13 Jbeta primers. Profiled with immunoSEQ multiplex PCR; TCRdb holds only in-frame clones, not every one. This listing includes approximately 180,000 clones. With V trimmed by 5 bases and J by 10 bases, 11 bases remained unmatched. The CDR3 runs 15 residues. Germline CDR1 reads LNHDA; CDR2 reads SQIVND (reference sequence). The data originate from a study of cytomegalovirus exposure and HLA in healthy donors. Findings and caveats of the study: In a later analysis, a missense DCLRE1C variant was linked to TCR beta V- and J-gene trimming. TRBV6-2, TRBV6-3 and some other V segments were unresolvable in 87-base-pair reads.

Material for sequencing was PBMCs. The sequence came from a man under 40 in good health and CMV-seronegative. The chain has TRBV19 and TRBJ1-6; 7 nucleotides match TRBD1. Here the CDR3 DNA reads TGTGCCAGTAGTCGGTTGGCAGGGGGTAGGTCACCCCTCCACTTT. Protein sequence: CASSRLAGGRSPLHF.